The T cell receptor beta chain described here comes from a study of technical replicates of blood from several donors. The method was immunoSEQ multiplex PCR; TCRdb's version includes in-frame clones alone and lacks a portion of them. The repertoire holds about 44,000 clones, with 96% as singletons. This clone was seen only once. The CDR3 covers 14 residues. Germline trimming cut 6 bases from V and 5 bases from J; bases unmatched to any gene: 6. V and J are TRBV23-1 and TRBJ1-2, with TRBD1 matching 10 bases. TRBV23-1 is flagged as an ORF with uncertain function. This TCR was recovered from a human donor in good health. Input material: T cells isolated from PBMCs. For the CDR3, the DNA is TGCGCCAGCAGACAGGGACAGGGGAATTATGGCTACACCTTC. Amino acids: CASRQGQGNYGYTF.